Sequencing of this TCR beta chain was carried out in a study of technical replicates of blood from a handful of donors. This clone was counted between two and nine times. Measured with immunoSEQ multiplex PCR; TCRdb has only the in-frame clones, and not every one. Here the sample spans roughly 72,000 clones, 80% to 95% being singletons. The TCR sequence derives from a human donor in good health. Sequencing was performed on T cells isolated from PBMCs.

CDR3: CAGTNDRHTEAFF. The CDR3 DNA reads as TGTGCCGGCACTAATGACAGGCACACTGAAGCTTTCTTT. The gene calls are TRBV30 and TRBJ1-1, with D perhaps TRBD1 (6 bases). Germline values: CDR1 GTSNPN, CDR2 SVGIG (reference sequence). The CDR3 runs 13 residues. The germline V and J ends were trimmed by 8 bases and 3 bases, with 16 bases remaining between them.